This TCR beta chain was identified during a study of blood T cell repertoires in COVID-19. Across the whole study: The samples span acute and convalescent COVID-19 from the United States, Italy and Spain. PBMCs, B-cell-depleted T cells, or T cells provided the cDNA or gDNA that made up the material.

Trimming removed 5 bases from V and 2 bases from J, with 6 bases in between. The CDR3 sequence is 12 residues long. Germline lookup yields CDR1 KGHDR and CDR2 SFDVKD. As processed by the authors: Estimation of nucleated cell counts relied on the amplification of reference gene primers. Profiled with immunoSEQ multiplex PCR; TCRdb holds only in-frame clones, not every one. V and J calls and clone size follow that table, whereas D and trimming were derived from the DNA. The table records about 180,000 clones, about 86% of them present only once. This receptor was identified in a man in his fifties or sixties with active or convalescent COVID-19. The chain links TRBV24-1 to TRBJ2-7; D unresolved. The source material was peripheral blood. Here the CDR3 reads CATSGATYEQYF. Written as DNA, the CDR3 is TGTGCCACCAGTGGAGCCACCTACGAGCAGTACTTC.